The rows below give T cell receptor beta chains drawn from one sample of a study of technical replicates of blood from a few donors. Method: immunoSEQ multiplex PCR; TCRdb's copy keeps in-frame clones and lacks some. In the table there are about 74,000 clones, around 95% of which are singletons. Sequencing input: T cells isolated from PBMCs. The source of these receptors is a human donor in good health. Each CDR3 is given with its conserved first and last residue. The D gene is left open where the match is weak. Not every row has a clone size; where given, it reads once, few, many or a size class.

v_call	clone_size	d_call	j_call	cdr3_aa	cdr3_nt
TRBV6-1	NA	NA	TRBJ2-7	CASSEAFQGLYYEQYF	TGTGCCAGCAGTGAGGCTTTTCAGGGTCTGTACTACGAGCAGTACTTC
TRBV6-5	once	NA	TRBJ1-5	CASTPRGYSNQPQHF	TGTGCCAGCACTCCGAGAGGCTATAGCAATCAGCCCCAGCATTTT
TRBV29-1	NA	NA	TRBJ2-3	CSVDSGERPDTQYF	TGCAGCGTTGACTCAGGGGAGCGCCCAGATACGCAGTATTTT
TRBV10-3	NA	TRBD1	TRBJ2-3	CAITKDRGRDTQYF	TGTGCCATCACCAAGGACAGGGGAAGAGATACGCAGTATTTT
TRBV7-9	NA	TRBD2	TRBJ2-7	CASSGDRASGRDTGYEQYF	TGTGCCAGCAGCGGAGACAGGGCTAGCGGGAGAGACACGGGCTACGAGCAGTACTTC
TRBV14	NA	NA	TRBJ2-2	CASSRRDRTNTGELFF	TGTGCCAGCAGCCGGAGGGACAGAACGAACACCGGGGAGCTGTTTTTT
TRBV5-8	NA	NA	TRBJ2-7	CASSFDRRRDEQYF	TGTGCCAGCAGCTTTGACAGGAGGCGTGACGAGCAGTACTTC
TRBV21-1	few	NA	TRBJ1-1	CASSVRLGRGTEAFF	TGTGCCAGCAGCGTTCGACTGGGGCGCGGCACTGAAGCTTTCTTT
TRBV18	NA	TRBD1	TRBJ1-2	CASSRLTTGASYGYTF	TGTGCCAGCTCCCGATTAACTACAGGGGCTTCCTATGGCTACACCTTC
TRBV28	NA	TRBD2	TRBJ2-7	CASSDPLAGSYEQYF	TGTGCCAGCAGCGACCCGCTAGCGGGCTCCTACGAGCAGTACTTC